This is a list of T cell receptor beta chains from one sample in a study of shared clonotypes between healthy human individuals. This table comes from immunoSEQ multiplex PCR, and its TCRdb copy is limited to in-frame clones, with some not included. The table includes 2 million to 2.5 million clones, more than 90% detected once. Source material: naive CD4+ T cells sorted from blood. Every receptor here comes from a man between 18 and 29 years old in good health. The CDR3 runs from the conserved cysteine through the conserved F or W.

TRBV6-1	13	TRBJ2-2	CASRWVNTGELFF
TRBV9	21	TRBJ2-1	CASSPRPTSGGFSSSYNEQFF
TRBV5-1	16	TRBJ1-1	CASSSSGTGKNTEAFF
TRBV7-9	15	TRBJ1-4	CASSSALETNEKLFF
TRBV5-6	14	TRBJ1-1	CASSLYFRSGDAFF
TRBV30	15	TRBJ1-2	CAWSVWAGAQGGYTF
TRBV19	11	TRBJ1-1	CASSTPSEAFF
TRBV6-5	15	TRBJ1-5	CASSRDRGLHQPQHF
TRBV7-9	14	TRBJ2-5	CASSTNGGSETQYF
TRBV18	14	TRBJ2-1	CASSPARGNNEQFF
TRBV9	13	TRBJ2-1	CASSIFSYNEQFF
TRBV11-2	15	TRBJ1-2	CASSFRDSPNYGYTF
TRBV28	16	TRBJ1-3	CASSTPQQGAGNTIYF
TRBV19	12	TRBJ2-3	CASTGSPDTQYF
TRBV5-1	14	TRBJ2-7	CASSWGQGAHEQYF
TRBV6-5	13	TRBJ1-2	CASSRTGRYGYTF
TRBV12-5	15	TRBJ1-5	CASGLVLGGLRPQHF
TRBV28	14	TRBJ2-7	CASSLGMGLYEQYF
TRBV5-5	15	TRBJ2-7	CASSLVEGRAYEQYF
TRBV5-1	15	TRBJ1-4	CASSLVGGPNEKLFF
TRBV7-7	18	TRBJ1-6	CASFRDRQSYNLNSPLHF
TRBV2	13	TRBJ2-7	CASSDGLFYEQYF
TRBV7-9	16	TRBJ1-4	CASSPLDREVNEKLFF
TRBV30	12	TRBJ1-1	CAWSRWGTEAFF
TRBV7-2	15	TRBJ2-5	CASSLVWGGSETQYF
TRBV11-2	14	TRBJ1-6	CASSFEQNNSPLHF
TRBV7-8	13	TRBJ1-6	CASSRQKNSPLHF
TRBV19	15	TRBJ1-6	CASSMGQIGNSPLHF
TRBV7-2	16	TRBJ1-5	CASSSNHRGGNQPQHF
TRBV6-1	14	TRBJ2-5	CASNNRVIQETQYF
TRBV6-1	15	TRBJ1-1	CASIPRGGENTEAFF
TRBV7-9	14	TRBJ1-1	CASSLVRVGDEAFF
TRBV13	12	TRBJ2-5	CASSSWRETQYF
TRBV6-5	14	TRBJ1-3	CASRPDRNGNTIYF
TRBV19	14	TRBJ1-1	CASSIGEGNTEAFF
TRBV10-3	16	TRBJ1-5	CATSESKDRVNQPQHF
TRBV9	15	TRBJ1-2	CASSADRGPYYGYTF
TRBV28	15	TRBJ2-7	CASTWGALSSYEQYF
TRBV5-8	12	TRBJ1-2	CASSFLPDGYTF
TRBV7-9	11	TRBJ1-1	CASWGGTEAFF
TRBV6-5	14	TRBJ2-5	CASARLAGVETQYF
TRBV6-1	15	TRBJ1-4	CASRRTGDKNEKLFF
TRBV19	13	TRBJ1-4	CASTPGHDEKLFF
TRBV28	13	TRBJ2-7	CASSLQTTYEQYF
TRBV7-2	17	TRBJ2-3	CASSSLLVFPTADTQYF
TRBV28	14	TRBJ1-1	CASRQTGIGTEAFF
TRBV4-1	19	TRBJ2-1	CASSQDPVTRGDSYNEQFF
TRBV5-4	16	TRBJ2-7	CASSSETGGVSYEQYF
TRBV29-1	15	TRBJ1-1	CSVERGQGMNTEAFF
TRBV7-2	19	TRBJ1-5	CASSLAFGPSLISNQPQHF
TRBV6-6	14	TRBJ1-2	CASLRDRSIYGYTF
TRBV30	15	TRBJ1-6	CAWSARTGLNSPLHF
TRBV2	15	TRBJ1-5	CASSEALGGDQPQHF
TRBV4-1	13	TRBJ2-5	CASSQLTLETQYF
TRBV18	15	TRBJ2-7	CASSPEAGISYEQYF